These 10 T cell receptor beta chains share one sample of origin, sequenced in a study of blood T cells in healthy people across ages. Through a sample-barcoded 5' primer and a J-beta primer mix, a second PCR was run for 7 to 11 cycles. MiXCR was run by TCRdb on the 5' RACE reads, yielding one entry per CDR3 protein. This sample has about 1.8 million distinct CDR3 sequences, with about 50% found just once. The sequencing sample was made of blood. These receptors were obtained from a woman aged 40 to 55 in good health.

This clonotype came up a few times. The V gene is TRBV7-2, the J gene TRBJ2-6; possibly TRBD1 for D (6 bases). Trimming stripped 5 bases from V and 3 bases from J, with 14 bases between. This CDR3 has 16 amino acids. Per the germline V gene, CDR1 is SGHTA and CDR2 is FQGNSA. This CDR3 is CASSLTGLIGANVLTF. As DNA, the CDR3 is TGTGCCAGCAGCCTGACAGGACTGATTGGGGCCAACGTCCTGACTTTC.

This clonotype appeared once. This chain uses TRBV7-2 with TRBJ2-1; D not resolved. This CDR3 contains 16 residues. The germline V gene has CDR1 SGHTA and CDR2 FQGNSA. V was cut by 1 base and J by 6 bases, with 16 bases left in between. DNA for the CDR3: TGTGCCAGCAGCTTAGTAGGCAGCCAGCTCGTCAATGAGCAGTTCTTC. It specifies CASSLVGSQLVNEQFF. The entire variable domain, with the rest obtained from reference TRBV7-2 and TRBJ2-1, is as follows: GAGVSQSPSNKVTEKGKDVELRCDPISGHTALYWYRQSLGQGLEFLIYFQGNSAPDKSGLPSDRFSAERTGGSVSTLTIQRTQQEDSAVYLCASSLVGSQLVNEQFFGPGTRLTVL.

This rearrangement joins TRBV10-3 to TRBJ1-5; TRBD1 might be the D (6 bases). The CDR3 runs to 13 residues. Trimming took off 8 bases at V and 6 bases at J, with 14 bases between the two ends. In germline, CDR1 is ENHRY, CDR2 SYGVKD. CDR3 in amino acids: CAIGGRVGQPQHF. The CDR3 DNA is TGTGCCATCGGGGGCAGGGTCGGTCAGCCCCAGCATTTT.

This clonotype was detected a few times. V and J are TRBV20-1 and TRBJ2-1, with D possibly being TRBD2 (6 bases). Germline V gene sequence: CDR1 DFQATT, CDR2 SNEGSKA (reference sequence). V was trimmed by 3 bases and J by 4 bases, leaving 13 bases between them. The CDR3 runs 14 residues. CDR3 amino acids: CSARARDLYNEQFF. Here the CDR3 DNA reads TGCAGTGCTAGGGCAAGGGACTTATACAATGAGCAGTTCTTC.

The V gene is TRBV20-1, the J gene TRBJ2-7, with D possibly matching TRBD1 (5 bases). The CDR3 covers 11 residues. V gave up 6 bases and J gave up 3 bases, with 9 bases separating them. The germline V gene has CDR1 DFQATT and CDR2 SNEGSKA (reference sequence). CDR3 protein: CSAQTVYEQYF. In DNA form, the CDR3 reads TGCAGTGCCCAGACAGTCTACGAGCAGTACTTC.

This chain uses TRBV6-5 with TRBJ2-4, with D perhaps being TRBD1 or TRBD2 (5 bases each). The CDR3 runs to 18 residues. The V and J ends lost 2 bases and 0 bases respectively, with 17 bases between them. Germline V CDR1 and CDR2: MNHEY, SVGAGI. Here the CDR3 DNA reads TGTGCCAGCAGTTACGGGTCAGACAGTGGACTAGCCAAAAACATTCAGTACTTC. This translates into CASSYGSDSGLAKNIQYF.

This clonotype was detected many times. The chain carries TRBV29-1 and TRBJ2-7; D is unresolved. The germline V gene has CDR1 SQVTM and CDR2 ANQGSEA. The CDR3 has 11 residues. The V end lost 7 bases, the J end lost 7 bases, and 14 bases lay between the germline ends. This CDR3 reads CSAQIGREQYF. CDR3 sequence (DNA): TGCAGCGCTCAAATTGGGCGGGAGCAGTACTTC.

Turning to this clonotype: One base away lies a much larger clone, so this may be a sequencing read error. The CDR3 DNA reads TGTGCCAGCAGTTTCGTGGGGGCGAAAGAGACCCAGTACTTC. This gives the protein CASSFVGAKETQYF. The chain joins TRBV28 to TRBJ2-5; a possible D gene is TRBD1 (6 bases). V gave up 3 bases and J gave up 3 bases, with 11 bases separating them. Germline values: CDR1 MDHEN, CDR2 SYDVKM. The CDR3 totals 14 residues.

The CDR3 sequence is CASSINRNEQFF. The CDR3 region has the DNA TGTGCCAGTAGTATTAATCGCAATGAGCAGTTCTTC. This chain uses TRBV19 with TRBJ2-1; D remains ambiguous. The germline V gene encodes CDR1 LNHDA and CDR2 SQIVND (reference sequence). The length of the CDR3 is 12 residues. V was pared by 3 bases and J by 6 bases, with 6 bases between.

J is TRBJ2-3 and V is TRBV4-2; tentative D call: TRBD2 (5 bases). Per the germline V gene, CDR1 is LGHNA and CDR2 is YNFKEQ. V lost 0 bases to trimming and J lost 4 bases, with 11 bases between them. The CDR3 loop spans 15 amino acids. As DNA, the CDR3 is TGTGCCAGCAGCCAAGAACCCCTAGCAGCAGATACGCAGTATTTT. It encodes CASSQEPLAADTQYF.